A single T cell receptor (beta chain) is shown here with its context. What it recognizes is unknown. This specimen comes from a study of OX40 agonist ivuxolimab in advanced cancers. General study results and limits: The work left the antigen specificity of expanded peripheral T cells undetermined.

Germline CDR1 and CDR2: MDHEN and SYDVKM. The CDR3 consists of 15 residues. V lost 2 bases and J 5 bases, leaving 15 bases between the germline ends. The method was immunoSEQ multiplex PCR; TCRdb's version includes in-frame clones alone and lacks a portion of them. The data show about 80,000 clones, 88% seen once. The chain uses TRBV28 and TRBJ2-5; D gene uncertain. This clonotype was obtained from an adult with an advanced solid tumor such as melanoma, head and neck, liver or kidney cancer. This sample comprised CD4+ or CD8+ T cells sorted from blood, obtained in a trial of the OX40 agonist ivuxolimab. The CDR3 bases are TGTGCCAGCAGTTTACCCCAGGCGGTGGGTGAGACCCAGTACTTC. Protein: CASSLPQAVGETQYF.